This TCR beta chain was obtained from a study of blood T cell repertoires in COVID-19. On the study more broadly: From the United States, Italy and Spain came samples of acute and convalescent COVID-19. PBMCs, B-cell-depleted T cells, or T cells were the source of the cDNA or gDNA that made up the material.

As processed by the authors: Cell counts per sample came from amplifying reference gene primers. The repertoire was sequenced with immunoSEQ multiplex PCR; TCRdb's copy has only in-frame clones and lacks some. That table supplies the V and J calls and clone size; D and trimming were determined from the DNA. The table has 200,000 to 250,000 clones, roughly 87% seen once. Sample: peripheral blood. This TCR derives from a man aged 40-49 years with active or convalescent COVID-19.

CDR3: CSGGQLGYEQYF. The CDR3 DNA follows: TGCAGCGGCGGACAGTTGGGATACGAGCAGTACTTC. J is TRBJ2-7 and V is TRBV29-1; D might be TRBD1 (6 bases). Germline V gene data show CDR1 as SQVTM and CDR2 as ANQGSEA. The CDR3 extends over 12 amino acids. Deletions cut 7 bases from V and 4 bases from J, with 14 bases between.